This T cell receptor (beta chain) was recorded in a study of blood T cell repertoires in COVID-19. In germline, CDR1 is GTSNPN, CDR2 SVGIG (reference sequence). The CDR3 is 16 amino acids. The junction had 14 bases not matched to a gene; V was cut back by 6 bases and J by 7 bases. The repertoire was sequenced with immunoSEQ multiplex PCR; TCRdb's copy has only in-frame clones and lacks some. The sample consists of fewer than 200,000 clones, about 87% of them appearing once. Sequences were obtained from peripheral blood. This rearrangement joins TRBV30 to TRBJ1-6; 8 bases align to TRBD1. The clonotype originates from a man in his forties with active or convalescent COVID-19. The CDR3 here is CACETGEDYMNSPLHF. The CDR3, as DNA: TGTGCCTGTGAGACAGGGGAAGATTATATGAATTCACCCCTCCACTTT.